A selection of T cell receptor beta chains follows, all from one sample in a study of T cell responses to AZD1222 COVID-19 vaccine. Method: immunoSEQ multiplex PCR; TCRdb's copy keeps in-frame clones and lacks some. Of around 86,000 clones listed, 90% are singletons. Sequencing used peripheral blood, obtained on day 0 of AZD1222 vaccination. The receptor source for this set is an adult in good health. Both conserved end residues are part of each CDR3. A D gene is named only where the DNA matches it firmly. Rows may omit the clone size; those that give it use once, few, many or a size class.

cdr3_length: 13; j_call: TRBJ1-1; v_call: TRBV7-2; d_call: -; clone_size: -; cdr3_nt: TGTGCCAGCAGCTACACCGGGAAGATTGAAGCTTTCTTT; cdr3_aa: CASSYTGKIEAFF
cdr3_length: 14; j_call: TRBJ1-4; v_call: TRBV11-2; d_call: -; clone_size: -; cdr3_nt: TGTGCCAGCAGCTTAGTTCGGGGGATAGAAAAACTGTTTTTT; cdr3_aa: CASSLVRGIEKLFF
cdr3_length: 13; j_call: TRBJ1-2; v_call: TRBV14; d_call: -; clone_size: once; cdr3_nt: TGTGCCAGCAGCCCCCGATCGGGGGAAGGCTACACCTTC; cdr3_aa: CASSPRSGEGYTF
cdr3_length: 13; j_call: TRBJ2-7; v_call: TRBV5-1; d_call: -; clone_size: -; cdr3_nt: TGCGCCAGCAGCTTGACGCTCTTCTACGAGCAGTACTTC; cdr3_aa: CASSLTLFYEQYF
cdr3_length: 14; j_call: TRBJ1-6; v_call: TRBV18; d_call: -; clone_size: -; cdr3_nt: TGTGCCAGCTCACCCCGCAGTGCCTATTCACCCCTCCACTTT; cdr3_aa: CASSPRSAYSPLHF
cdr3_length: 15; j_call: TRBJ2-5; v_call: TRBV5-1; d_call: -; clone_size: once; cdr3_nt: TGCGCCAGCAGCCCGGTAGGGGCAGAACAAGAGACCCAGTACTTC; cdr3_aa: CASSPVGAEQETQYF
cdr3_length: 16; j_call: TRBJ1-3; v_call: TRBV3-1/TRBV3-2; d_call: TRBD1; clone_size: once; cdr3_nt: TGTGCCAGCAGCCAACCGGGACAGGGGTATGGAAACACCATATATTTT; cdr3_aa: CASSQPGQGYGNTIYF
cdr3_length: 14; j_call: TRBJ2-4; v_call: TRBV19; d_call: -; clone_size: -; cdr3_nt: TGTGCCAGTAGCCCCGGGACGCAAAAAAACATTCAGTACTTC; cdr3_aa: CASSPGTQKNIQYF
cdr3_length: 12; j_call: TRBJ1-2; v_call: TRBV27; d_call: -; clone_size: -; cdr3_nt: TGTGCCAGCAGTTTTGGCGGGCGCGGCTACACCTTC; cdr3_aa: CASSFGGRGYTF
cdr3_length: 13; j_call: TRBJ1-2; v_call: TRBV6-4; d_call: -; clone_size: -; cdr3_nt: TGTGCCAGCAATCCAGGGGTTGGCTATGGCTACACCTTC; cdr3_aa: CASNPGVGYGYTF
cdr3_length: 12; j_call: TRBJ1-2; v_call: TRBV5-8; d_call: -; clone_size: -; cdr3_nt: TGTGCCAGCAGCTTGGCCCGGGTTGGCTACACCTTC; cdr3_aa: CASSLARVGYTF
cdr3_length: 14; j_call: TRBJ1-1; v_call: TRBV19; d_call: -; clone_size: -; cdr3_nt: TGTGCCAGTAGTACCTTGACAGAAAACACTGAAGCTTTCTTT; cdr3_aa: CASSTLTENTEAFF
cdr3_length: 16; j_call: TRBJ1-1; v_call: TRBV21-1; d_call: -; clone_size: once; cdr3_nt: TGTGCCAGCAGCAAAGCGCCTCAGCTATTGAACACTGAAGCTTTCTTT; cdr3_aa: CASSKAPQLLNTEAFF
cdr3_length: 15; j_call: TRBJ1-6; v_call: TRBV6-5; d_call: TRBD1; clone_size: -; cdr3_nt: TGTGCCAGCAGCGCCCGGGACAGGGTCAGTTCACCCCTCCACTTT; cdr3_aa: CASSARDRVSSPLHF
cdr3_length: 17; j_call: TRBJ1-4; v_call: TRBV2; d_call: -; clone_size: -; cdr3_nt: TGTGCCAGCAGCGCCGAGGGAGTCGGGGGACTTAATGAAAAACTGTTTTTT; cdr3_aa: CASSAEGVGGLNEKLFF
cdr3_length: 13; j_call: TRBJ2-3; v_call: TRBV6-4; d_call: -; clone_size: -; cdr3_nt: TGTGCCACCATGGGTGGCGGCGCAGATACGCAGTATTTT; cdr3_aa: CATMGGGADTQYF
cdr3_length: 18; j_call: TRBJ1-2; v_call: TRBV27; d_call: TRBD1; clone_size: -; cdr3_nt: TGTGCCAGCAGTTTTTACCCGCCTGGGGGACAGTCTATCTATGGCTACACCTTC; cdr3_aa: CASSFYPPGGQSIYGYTF
cdr3_length: 12; j_call: TRBJ2-7; v_call: TRBV30; d_call: -; clone_size: -; cdr3_nt: TGTGCCTGGAGCGGTCAGGACTACGAGCAGTACTTC; cdr3_aa: CAWSGQDYEQYF
cdr3_length: 14; j_call: TRBJ2-3; v_call: TRBV6-2/TRBV6-3; d_call: TRBD1; clone_size: medium-sized; cdr3_nt: TGTGCCAGCAGTGAGGGACAGGCTACAGATACGCAGTATTTT; cdr3_aa: CASSEGQATDTQYF
cdr3_length: 11; j_call: TRBJ2-1; v_call: TRBV5-6; d_call: -; clone_size: -; cdr3_nt: TGTGCCAGCAGCTTGCGGAATGAGCAGTTCTTC; cdr3_aa: CASSLRNEQFF
cdr3_length: 13; j_call: TRBJ1-1; v_call: TRBV5-1; d_call: -; clone_size: -; cdr3_nt: TGCGCCAGCAGCTTCACTCTACCATCTGAAGCTTTCTTT; cdr3_aa: CASSFTLPSEAFF
cdr3_length: 12; j_call: TRBJ2-5; v_call: TRBV2; d_call: -; clone_size: -; cdr3_nt: TGTGCCAGCAGTGAGGGCCCGGAGACCCAGTACTTC; cdr3_aa: CASSEGPETQYF
cdr3_length: 15; j_call: TRBJ2-4; v_call: TRBV3-1/TRBV3-2; d_call: -; clone_size: -; cdr3_nt: TGTGCCAGCAGCCAAGATGCAGTAGCCAAAAACATTCAGTACTTC; cdr3_aa: CASSQDAVAKNIQYF
cdr3_length: 16; j_call: TRBJ1-6; v_call: TRBV5-6; d_call: -; clone_size: -; cdr3_nt: TGTGCCAGCAGCTTGTTGGCGCCTCCGGGAAGTTCACCCCTCCACTTT; cdr3_aa: CASSLLAPPGSSPLHF
cdr3_length: 11; j_call: TRBJ1-4; v_call: TRBV6-5; d_call: -; clone_size: -; cdr3_nt: TGTGCCAGCAGTCATGGGGAAAAACTGTTTTTT; cdr3_aa: CASSHGEKLFF
cdr3_length: 13; j_call: TRBJ2-2; v_call: TRBV12-3/TRBV12-4; d_call: -; clone_size: -; cdr3_nt: TGTGCCAGCAGCTTCGGAAGGACCGGGGAGCTGTTTTTT; cdr3_aa: CASSFGRTGELFF
cdr3_length: 14; j_call: TRBJ1-1; v_call: TRBV5-8; d_call: -; clone_size: -; cdr3_nt: TGTGCCAGCAGCTTGGATCCAGGGGCCGGGCAAGCTTTCTTT; cdr3_aa: CASSLDPGAGQAFF
cdr3_length: 15; j_call: TRBJ2-3; v_call: TRBV6-4; d_call: TRBD2; clone_size: -; cdr3_nt: TGTGCCAGCAGTGACACTAGCGGGGGGGCAGATACGCAGTATTTT; cdr3_aa: CASSDTSGGADTQYF
cdr3_length: 13; j_call: TRBJ2-5; v_call: TRBV28; d_call: -; clone_size: -; cdr3_nt: TGTGCCAGCAGTTTATGGGGTAAAGAGACCCAGTACTTC; cdr3_aa: CASSLWGKETQYF
cdr3_length: 17; j_call: TRBJ2-1; v_call: TRBV6-2/TRBV6-3; d_call: TRBD2; clone_size: -; cdr3_nt: TGTGCCAGCAGTTACTCGGGGACTAGCGGGATATACAATGAGCAGTTCTTC; cdr3_aa: CASSYSGTSGIYNEQFF
cdr3_length: 18; j_call: TRBJ2-1; v_call: TRBV7-8; d_call: TRBD2; clone_size: -; cdr3_nt: TGTGCCAGCAGTCCCACCACTAGCGGGGGGGCCTTCTACAATGAGCAGTTCTTC; cdr3_aa: CASSPTTSGGAFYNEQFF
cdr3_length: 13; j_call: TRBJ2-5; v_call: TRBV19; d_call: -; clone_size: -; cdr3_nt: TGTGCCAGTAGTATCCGGGACCAAGAGACCCAGTACTTC; cdr3_aa: CASSIRDQETQYF
cdr3_length: 15; j_call: TRBJ2-7; v_call: TRBV7-2; d_call: TRBD2; clone_size: -; cdr3_nt: TGTGCCAGCAGCTTAGACGCGGGAGGTGGATACGAGCAGTACTTC; cdr3_aa: CASSLDAGGGYEQYF
cdr3_length: 15; j_call: TRBJ2-5; v_call: TRBV24-1; d_call: TRBD2; clone_size: -; cdr3_nt: TGTGCCACCAGTGATGGTAGCGGGGGGCTAGAGACCCAGTACTTC; cdr3_aa: CATSDGSGGLETQYF
cdr3_length: 14; j_call: TRBJ2-3; v_call: TRBV18; d_call: -; clone_size: -; cdr3_nt: TGTGCCAGCTCACCAAACAGTGGCGCAGATACGCAGTATTTT; cdr3_aa: CASSPNSGADTQYF
cdr3_length: 15; j_call: TRBJ2-7; v_call: TRBV6-5; d_call: -; clone_size: once; cdr3_nt: TGTGCCACCAAACGGACAGTTTCCAGCTCCTACGAGCAGTACTTC; cdr3_aa: CATKRTVSSSYEQYF